The T cell receptor (beta chain) described here comes from a study of blood T cells in healthy people across ages. Per germline, CDR1 MNHNY and CDR2 SVGAGI (reference sequence). The CDR3 length is 15 residues. Using a J-beta primer mix together with a sample-barcoded 5' primer, a second PCR was run for about 6 to 12 cycles. Each CDR3 protein gets one entry after TCRdb re-called the 5' RACE reads with MiXCR. Of about 1.8 million distinct CDR3 sequences listed, roughly 50% were seen once; the top ten hold less than 2.5%. The sequence was obtained from a woman aged 40 to 50 in good health. This chain uses TRBV6-6 with TRBJ2-4; D possibly uses TRBD1 or TRBD2 (5 bases each). The end of the DNA fits TRBJ2-7 better, so the J call may be wrong. Sample: blood. The DNA of the CDR3 is TGTGCCAGCAGTCCCAGGGACGGCGTTTACTACGAGCAGTACTTC. Translation: CASSPRDGVYYEQYF.